This TCR beta chain was documented in a study of a mutant IDH1 vaccine in newly diagnosed glioma. In the study overall: Vaccination was launched 4-6 weeks after radiotherapy alone, or with temozolomide cycles.

Data came from immunoSEQ multiplex PCR; TCRdb stores just in-frame clones and leaves some out. The sample gives 55,000 or so clones, 91% of which show up once; around 2.4% is in the top ten. Time point meaning: week 11, during vaccination. Doses comprised 300 ug of mutant IDH1 20-mer peptide each, plus topical imiquimod. Donors' newly diagnosed IDH1-mutant WHO grade 3 or 4 astrocytomas lacked nuclear ATRX. The germline CDR1 and CDR2 sequences are SGHRS and YFSETQ. This CDR3 is built from 15 residues. V was cut by 5 bases and J by 2 bases, with 16 bases left in between. To note about this clone: Its antigen is as yet unknown.

The receptor was derived from a man aged 45-65 years with glioma. The chain recombines TRBV5-1 with TRBJ1-1; TRBD1 might be the D (6 bases). Sample: PBMCs, taken from a glioma patient whose treatment included an IDH1 peptide vaccine. The CDR3: CASRFRTEVNTEAFF. For the CDR3, the DNA is TGCGCCAGCAGATTTCGGACAGAAGTCAACACTGAAGCTTTCTTT.